This entry is about one T cell receptor beta chain. Naive CD8 isolation took CD45RO-negative cells positively selected for CCR7 and excluded terminally differentiated effector memory CD45RA+ cells. The germline V gene encodes CDR1 LNHDA and CDR2 SQIVND (reference sequence). V lost 5 bases, J lost 1 base, and 5 bases stayed unmatched. The CDR3 has 15 amino acids. Clones were sequenced by immunoSEQ multiplex PCR, and TCRdb holds only the in-frame ones, with some missing. Counted here are almost 700,000 clones, roughly nine tenths occurring once; the ten biggest clones make up 20% to 25%. The data derive from a study of shared clonotypes between healthy human individuals.

The sequenced sample was naive CD8+ T cells sorted from blood. This rearrangement joins TRBV19 to TRBJ2-1; 7 nucleotides match TRBD2. This receptor was obtained from a man aged 25-45 years in good health. The CDR3 spells CASSFGGGSYNEQFF. In DNA form, the CDR3 reads TGTGCCAGTAGTTTTGGGGGGGGTTCCTACAATGAGCAGTTCTTC.